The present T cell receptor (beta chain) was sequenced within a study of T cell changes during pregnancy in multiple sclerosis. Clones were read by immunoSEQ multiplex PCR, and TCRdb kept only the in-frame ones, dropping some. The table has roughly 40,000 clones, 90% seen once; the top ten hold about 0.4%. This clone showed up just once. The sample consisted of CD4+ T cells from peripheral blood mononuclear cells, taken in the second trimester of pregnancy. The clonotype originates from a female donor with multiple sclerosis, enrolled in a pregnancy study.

As DNA, the CDR3 is TGTGCCAGCAGCTTTCAAGGGGTAGGCGAGCAGTACTTC. Protein product: CASSFQGVGEQYF. The chain uses TRBV7-2 and TRBJ2-7; D is perhaps TRBD1 (5 bases). Germline V CDR1 and CDR2: SGHTA, FQGNSA. The CDR3 is 13 amino acids. Trimming left V 3 bases short and J 6 bases short, with 12 bases between.